This TCR beta chain was documented in a study of T cells after yellow fever vaccination. Study information: Fractions low in cell number were prepared with SMART-Seq v4 Ultra Low Input. Overall study findings and caveats: Clonotypes found in both CD4 and CD8 compartments made up a small share.

Comment on this clonotype: What it binds is unknown.

Universal primer sites and UMIs were introduced during 5'RACE template-switching synthesis of TCR cDNA. TCRdb passed the 5' RACE reads through MiXCR, listing each CDR3 protein once. The sample shows hundreds of thousands of distinct CDR3 sequences, roughly 6.2% of them seen only once. V was clipped by 6 bases and J by 8 bases; unmatched bases: 7. The CDR3 is 13 amino acids. The source material was PBMCs, sampled 5 days after the yellow fever booster vaccination. This rearrangement joins TRBV12-3 or TRBV12-4 to TRBJ1-3; 7 nucleotides line up with TRBD1. The source is a man under 40 who received the YFV17D yellow fever vaccine. The CDR3: CASRQGILDTIYF. DNA for the CDR3: TGTGCCAGCAGACAGGGGATTCTAGACACCATATATTTT.